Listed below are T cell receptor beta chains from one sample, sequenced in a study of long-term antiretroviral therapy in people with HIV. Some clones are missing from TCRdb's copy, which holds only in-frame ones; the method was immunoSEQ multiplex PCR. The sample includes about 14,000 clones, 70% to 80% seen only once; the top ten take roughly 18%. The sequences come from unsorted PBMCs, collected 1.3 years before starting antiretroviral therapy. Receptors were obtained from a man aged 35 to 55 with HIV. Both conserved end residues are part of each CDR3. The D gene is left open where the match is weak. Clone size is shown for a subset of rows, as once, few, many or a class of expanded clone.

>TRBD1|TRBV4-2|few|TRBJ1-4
CASSQTGVREKLFF
TGTGCCAGCAGCCAAACAGGGGTAAGGGAAAAACTGTTTTTT
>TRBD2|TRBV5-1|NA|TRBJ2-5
CASTPGLAGTLETQYF
TGCGCCAGCACCCCGGGACTAGCGGGGACCCTGGAGACCCAGTACTTC
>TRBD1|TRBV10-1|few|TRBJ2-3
CATRGQGAADTQYF
TGCGCCACCAGGGGACAGGGGGCCGCAGATACGCAGTATTTT
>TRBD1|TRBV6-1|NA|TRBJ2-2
CASSRQGDTGELFF
TGTGCCAGCAGCCGACAGGGGGACACCGGGGAGCTGTTTTTT
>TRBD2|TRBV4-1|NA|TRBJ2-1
CASSQAGGYNEQFF
TGCGCCAGCAGCCAGGCGGGGGGCTACAATGAGCAGTTCTTC
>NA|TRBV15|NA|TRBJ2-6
CATSRPGLSGANVLTF
TGTGCCACCAGCAGACCGGGTCTCTCTGGGGCCAACGTCCTGACTTTC
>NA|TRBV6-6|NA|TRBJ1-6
CASSSDITLYNSPLHF
TGTGCCAGCAGCTCTGACATAACTTTGTATAATTCACCCCTCCACTTT
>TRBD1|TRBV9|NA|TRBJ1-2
CASSAGGDTANYGYTF
TGTGCCAGCAGCGCAGGGGGGGACACAGCTAACTATGGCTACACCTTC
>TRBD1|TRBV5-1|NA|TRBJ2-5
CASSPGSGQGAETQYF
TGCGCCAGCAGCCCGGGGTCCGGACAGGGGGCTGAGACCCAGTACTTC
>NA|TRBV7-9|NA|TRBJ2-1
CASSVPGGLSYNEQFF
TGTGCCAGCAGCGTCCCTGGGGGCCTTTCCTACAATGAGCAGTTCTTC
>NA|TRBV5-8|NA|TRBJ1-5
CASSRGDYSNQPQHF
TGTGCCAGTTCTCGGGGGGACTATAGCAATCAGCCCCAGCATTTT
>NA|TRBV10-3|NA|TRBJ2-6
CAIKGTSGANVLTF
TGTGCCATCAAGGGGACCTCTGGGGCCAACGTCCTGACTTTC
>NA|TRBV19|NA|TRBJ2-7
CASSPIAASSYEQYF
TGTGCCAGTAGCCCTATAGCGGCTTCCTCCTACGAGCAGTACTTC
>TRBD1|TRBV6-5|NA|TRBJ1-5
CASSYSNRGDQPQHF
TGTGCCAGCAGTTACTCGAACAGGGGAGATCAGCCCCAGCATTTT
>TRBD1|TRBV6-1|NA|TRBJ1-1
CASSEIGTAEAFF
TGTGCCAGCAGTGAAATAGGGACAGCTGAAGCTTTCTTT
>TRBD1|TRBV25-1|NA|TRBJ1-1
CASSAWGQGRTEAFF
TGTGCCAGCAGTGCCTGGGGACAGGGAAGGACTGAAGCTTTCTTT
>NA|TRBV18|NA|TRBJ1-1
CASSPRENTEAFF
TGTGCCAGCTCACCACGGGAGAACACTGAAGCTTTCTTT
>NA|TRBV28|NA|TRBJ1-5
CASSLGVSNQPQHF
TGTGCCAGCAGTTTAGGGGTGAGCAATCAGCCCCAGCATTTT
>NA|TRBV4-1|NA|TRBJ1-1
CASSRGAWTEAFF
TGCGCCAGCAGCCGGGGGGCATGGACTGAAGCTTTCTTT
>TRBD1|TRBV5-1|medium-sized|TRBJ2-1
CASSLAGTGVYNEQFF
TGCGCCAGCAGCTTGGCCGGGACAGGGGTGTACAATGAGCAGTTCTTC
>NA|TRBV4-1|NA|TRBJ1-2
CASSQDSGNNGYTF
TGCGCCAGCAGCCAAGATTCGGGGAACAATGGCTACACCTTC
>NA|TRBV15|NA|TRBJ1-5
CATSRGDGDQPQHF
TGTGCCACCAGCAGAGGAGACGGAGACCAGCCCCAGCATTTT
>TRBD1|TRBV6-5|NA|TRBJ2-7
CASSDRDGSYEQYF
TGTGCCAGCAGCGACAGGGATGGATCCTACGAGCAGTACTTC
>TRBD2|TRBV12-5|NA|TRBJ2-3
CASGLGPGHGGVYF
TGTGCTAGTGGTTTGGGGCCCGGTCACGGGGGGGTGTATTTT
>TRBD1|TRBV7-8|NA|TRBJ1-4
CASSLRQGINEKLFF
TGTGCCAGCAGCTTACGACAGGGGATAAATGAAAAACTGTTTTTT
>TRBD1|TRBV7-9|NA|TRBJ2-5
CASSPRQGGRETQYF
TGTGCCAGCAGCCCTCGACAGGGGGGGAGAGAGACCCAGTACTTC
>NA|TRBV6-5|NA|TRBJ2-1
CASRKGELGNNEQFF
TGTGCCAGCAGAAAGGGGGAACTGGGCAACAATGAGCAGTTCTTC
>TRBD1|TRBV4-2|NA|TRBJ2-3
CASSQEMGQGTDTQYF
TGTGCCAGCAGCCAAGAGATGGGACAGGGCACAGATACGCAGTATTTT
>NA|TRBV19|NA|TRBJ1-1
CASSMGRMNTEAFF
TGTGCCAGTAGTATGGGCCGCATGAACACTGAAGCTTTCTTT
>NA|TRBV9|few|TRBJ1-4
CASSVGNGANEKLFF
TGTGCCAGCAGCGTGGGGAACGGGGCTAATGAAAAACTGTTTTTT
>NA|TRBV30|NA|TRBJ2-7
CAWSRTGPYEQYF
TGTGCCTGGAGTCGAACAGGGCCCTACGAGCAGTACTTC
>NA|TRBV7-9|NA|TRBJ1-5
CASSLQGSNQPQHF
TGTGCCAGCAGCTTGCAGGGGAGCAATCAGCCCCAGCATTTT
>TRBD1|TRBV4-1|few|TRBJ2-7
CASSQQGTGGYEQYF
TGCGCCAGCAGCCAACAGGGGACAGGGGGCTACGAGCAGTACTTC
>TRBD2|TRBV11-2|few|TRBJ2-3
CASSFYSGTLTSTDTQYF
TGTGCCAGCAGCTTTTATAGCGGGACATTGACTAGCACAGATACGCAGTATTTT
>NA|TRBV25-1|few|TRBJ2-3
CASSDINGQDTQYF
TGTGCCAGCAGTGATATAAATGGTCAAGATACGCAGTATTTT
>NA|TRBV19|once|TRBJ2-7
CASSFGTRYEQYF
TGTGCCAGTAGTTTTGGAACACGCTACGAGCAGTACTTC
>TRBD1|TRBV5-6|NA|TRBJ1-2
CASSLDRGGYTF
TGTGCCAGCAGCCTAGACAGGGGCGGCTACACCTTC
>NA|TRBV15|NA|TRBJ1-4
CATSRSSRSTNEKLFF
TGTGCCACCAGCAGATCAAGTCGATCTACTAATGAAAAACTGTTTTTT
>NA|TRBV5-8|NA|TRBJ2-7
CASSRDGSYEQYF
TGTGCCAGCAGCCGGGACGGCTCCTACGAGCAGTACTTC
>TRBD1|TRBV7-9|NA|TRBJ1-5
CASSVGTGGNQPQHF
TGTGCCAGCAGCGTTGGGACAGGGGGCAATCAGCCCCAGCATTTT
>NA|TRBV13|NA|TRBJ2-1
CASSLLYAGPYNEQFF
TGTGCCAGCAGCTTGCTCTACGCCGGTCCTTACAATGAGCAGTTCTTC
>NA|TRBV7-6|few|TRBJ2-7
CASSFSELGEQYF
TGTGCCAGCAGCTTTTCGGAACTAGGCGAGCAGTACTTC
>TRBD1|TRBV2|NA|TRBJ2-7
CASRDREYEQYF
TGTGCCAGCCGGGACAGGGAGTACGAGCAGTACTTC
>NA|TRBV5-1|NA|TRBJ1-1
CASSLQTNTEAFF
TGCGCCAGCAGCTTGCAGACTAACACTGAAGCTTTCTTT
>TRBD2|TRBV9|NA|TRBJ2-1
CASSALAGGQNEQFF
TGTGCCAGCAGCGCACTAGCGGGGGGGCAGAATGAGCAGTTCTTC
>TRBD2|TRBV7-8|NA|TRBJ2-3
CASSPLAGGSTDTQYF
TGTGCCAGCAGCCCACTAGCGGGGGGTTCCACAGATACGCAGTATTTT
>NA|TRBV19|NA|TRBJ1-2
CASSIGSGQAAYGYTF
TGTGCCAGTAGTATAGGGTCGGGGCAGGCCGCCTATGGCTACACCTTC
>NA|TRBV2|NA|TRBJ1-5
CASRWLRDQPQHF
TGTGCCAGCAGATGGCTACGCGATCAGCCCCAGCATTTT
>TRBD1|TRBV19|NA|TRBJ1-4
CASWGTVNEKLFF
TGTGCCAGTTGGGGGACAGTGAATGAAAAACTGTTTTTT
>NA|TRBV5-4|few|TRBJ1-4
CASSLAGSNEKLFF
TGTGCCAGCAGCTTGGCAGGGTCTAATGAAAAACTGTTTTTT
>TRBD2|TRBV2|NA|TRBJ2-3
CASSPFKRGGDTQYF
TGTGCCAGCAGTCCGTTCAAGCGGGGGGGGGATACGCAGTATTTT
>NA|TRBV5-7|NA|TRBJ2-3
CASSLGLEGSTDTQYF
TGTGCCAGCAGCTTGGGACTAGAGGGTAGCACAGATACGCAGTATTTT
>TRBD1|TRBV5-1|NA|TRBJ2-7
CASSTTGDSSYEQYF
TGCGCCAGCAGCACGACAGGGGACTCCTCCTACGAGCAGTACTTC
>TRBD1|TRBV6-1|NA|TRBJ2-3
CATKDRVGTDTQYF
TGTGCCACTAAGGACAGGGTAGGCACAGATACGCAGTATTTT
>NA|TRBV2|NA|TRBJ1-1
CASIKANLNMNTEAFF
TGTGCCAGCATTAAGGCGAACCTTAATATGAACACTGAAGCTTTCTTT
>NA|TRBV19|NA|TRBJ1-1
CASSIGGASEAFF
TGTGCCAGTAGTATAGGTGGGGCCTCCGAAGCTTTCTTT
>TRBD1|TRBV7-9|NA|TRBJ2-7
CASSFGGQGGEQYF
TGTGCCAGCAGCTTCGGCGGACAGGGCGGCGAGCAGTACTTC
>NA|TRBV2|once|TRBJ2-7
CASSESTGRDEQYF
TGTGCCAGCAGTGAATCGACAGGGAGGGACGAGCAGTACTTC
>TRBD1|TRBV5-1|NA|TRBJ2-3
CASSFDRAGDTQYF
TGCGCCAGCAGCTTCGACAGGGCGGGAGATACGCAGTATTTT
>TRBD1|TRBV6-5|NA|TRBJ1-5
CASRDRANQPQHF
TGTGCCAGCAGGGACAGGGCCAATCAGCCCCAGCATTTT